A single sample is the source of the 6 T cell receptor beta chains below, sequenced in a study of blood T cell repertoires in COVID-19. Profiled with immunoSEQ multiplex PCR; TCRdb holds only in-frame clones, not every one. The table lists around 200,000 clones, around 80% of them singletons. The sequenced sample was peripheral blood. Receptor source: a man aged 50 or older with active or convalescent COVID-19.

CDR3 in DNA: TGTGCCAGTAGTTCCCGGGGGGTAAGGGGCACTGAAGCTTTCTTT. Amino acid sequence: CASSSRGVRGTEAFF. This chain joins TRBV19 and TRBJ1-1, with D perhaps matching TRBD1 (5 bases). CDR1 LNHDA and CDR2 SQIVND come from the germline V gene (reference sequence). V shed 5 bases and J shed 4 bases, with 17 bases lying between them. The CDR3 spans 15 residues.

The chain combines TRBV9 with TRBJ2-7, with 8 bases fitting TRBD2. There are 14 residues in the CDR3. The V gene end was trimmed by 0 bases and the J gene end by 4 bases; junction bases not matched to a gene: 3. Germline V gene lookup returns CDR1 SGDLS and CDR2 YYNGEE. The CDR3 loop reads CASSVEREGYEQYF. The CDR3 DNA follows: TGTGCCAGCAGCGTAGAACGGGAGGGGTACGAGCAGTACTTC.

In its sample, this clone was seen once. This chain connects TRBV7-9 to TRBJ1-1; D call uncertain. Between the trimmed V and J ends, which lost 1 base and 1 base, there was a span of 10 bases. The CDR3 is 15 amino acids. Germline lookup yields CDR1 SEHNR and CDR2 FQNEAQ (reference sequence). CDR3 sequence: CASSLGSGRNTEAFF. CDR3 in DNA: TGTGCCAGCAGCTTAGGTTCAGGCCGGAACACTGAAGCTTTCTTT. The whole variable domain, remainder taken from reference TRBV7-9 and TRBJ1-1, is DTGVSQNPRHKITKRGQNVTFRCDPISEHNRLYWYRQTLGQGPEFLTYFQNEAQLEKSRLLSDRFSAERPKGSFSTLEIQRTEQGDSAMYLCASSLGSGRNTEAFFGQGTRLTVV.

The CDR3 DNA sequence: TGTGCCAGCAGCTCACGCCGGGACAGGGGGCCGCGCTCTGGAAACACCATATATTTT. Residues: CASSSRRDRGPRSGNTIYF. V usage is TRBV11-3 and J usage is TRBJ1-3; 12 bases align to TRBD1. The junction had 10 bases not matched to a gene; V was cut back by 4 bases and J by 0 bases. In germline, CDR1 is SGHNT, CDR2 YENEEA. This CDR3 has 19 amino acids. The entire variable domain, with the rest obtained from reference TRBV11-3 and TRBJ1-3, is as follows: EAGVVQSPRYKIIEKKQPVAFWCNPISGHNTLYWYLQNLGQGPELLIRYENEEAVDDSQLPKDRFSAERLKGVDSTLKIQPAELGDSAVYLCASSSRRDRGPRSGNTIYFGEGSWLTVV.

The CDR3 sequence is CASSLAGLPSTDTQYF. Here the CDR3 DNA reads TGTGCCAGCAGCTTAGCGGGCCTACCGAGCACAGATACGCAGTATTTT. The gene calls are TRBV7-3 and TRBJ2-3, with TRBD2 as a possible D gene (5 bases). The CDR3 is 16 amino acids. V lost 2 bases and J 0 bases, leaving 12 bases between the germline ends. Germline V gene sequence: CDR1 SGHTA, CDR2 FQGTGA. Variable domain in full (rest from reference TRBV7-3 and TRBJ2-3): GAGVSQTPSNKVTEKGKYVELRCDPISGHTALYWYRQSLGQGPEFLIYFQGTGAADDSGLPNDRFFAVRPEGSVSTLKIQRTERGDSAVYLCASSLAGLPSTDTQYFGPGTRLTVL.

The rearrangement links TRBV6-2 or TRBV6-3 to TRBJ2-7, with D possibly TRBD2 on 5 matching bases. V lost 4 bases, J lost 0 bases, and 10 bases lay in between. CDR3 length: 14 residues. CDR1 and CDR2 from the germline V gene are MNHEY and SVGEGT. In DNA, the CDR3 is TGTGCCAGCAGTTCCCTGGGGAGCTCCTACGAGCAGTACTTC. It encodes CASSSLGSSYEQYF.